This T cell receptor beta chain was sequenced for a study of blood T cell repertoires in COVID-19. Profiled with immunoSEQ multiplex PCR; TCRdb holds only in-frame clones, not every one. The profile covers 200,000 to 250,000 clones, with less than 90% appearing a single time and about 6.6% taken by the ten largest. Germline V gene sequence: CDR1 SGHKS, CDR2 YYEKEE (reference sequence). The CDR3 sequence is 16 residues long. Trimming cost V 2 bases and J 0 bases, with 13 bases left between them. The specimen sequenced was PBMCs or T cells enriched from blood (not recorded which). The source of this sequence is a woman between 35 and 50 years old who had recovered from COVID-19. The gene calls are TRBV5-5 and TRBJ2-3, with D possibly TRBD1 on 7 matching bases. The CDR3, as DNA: TGTGCCAGCAGCTTCAGGGGGGTCCCTAGCACAGATACGCAGTATTTT. Protein sequence: CASSFRGVPSTDTQYF.